Below are 5 T cell receptor beta chains sequenced from a single sample in a study of cytotoxic CD8 clonotypes in ibrutinib-treated CLL (dated by TCRdb to about 2021). The meaning of the sample's time point label: less than 30 months on ibrutinib. Libraries were constructed by the immunoSEQ multiplex PCR assay. The table was pulled from immuneACCESS by TCRdb, which kept in-frame rearrangements only. Such tables lose some clones; where checked, under half of the loss comes from unresolved V genes, and the rest has no known cause. A total of around 50,000 clones appear in this sample, around 55% of them only once. The ten largest clones add up to roughly 21% of the sample. Specimen: PBMCs, collected after 24 months of ibrutinib treatment. Receptors originate from a human donor with chronic lymphocytic leukemia.

This clone was seen only a few times. V usage is TRBV18 and J usage is TRBJ1-2; D might be TRBD1 (5 bases). Trimming removed 2 bases at V and 7 bases at J, with 20 bases between. Germline V gives CDR1 KGHSH, CDR2 LQKENI. CDR3 length equals 16 residues. The DNA of the CDR3 is TGTGCCAGCTCACCATTAGCACAGGCCCCAATTTCTGGCTACACCTTC. Translation: CASSPLAQAPISGYTF. The full variable domain, with the rest looked up from reference TRBV18 and TRBJ1-2, is NAGVMQNPRHLVRRRGQEARLRCSPMKGHSHVYWYRQLPEEGLKFMVYLQKENIIDESGMPKERFSAEFPKEGPSILRIQQVVRGDSAAYFCASSPLAQAPISGYTFGSGTRLTVV.

The rearrangement uses TRBV28 and TRBJ2-3, with D unresolved. The germline CDR1 and CDR2 sequences are MDHEN and SYDVKM. Deletions cut 6 bases from V and 8 bases from J, with 18 bases between. CDR3 length equals 14 residues. CDR3: CASRESGRAGTQYF. The CDR3 bases are TGTGCCAGCAGGGAGTCCGGCAGAGCCGGTACGCAGTATTTT.

The chain uses TRBV7-2 and TRBJ1-2; TRBD1 aligns across 7 bases. V shed 5 bases and J 6 bases; nucleotides not matched to a gene: 12. From germline, CDR1 is SGHTA and CDR2 FQGNSA. CDR3 length: 15 amino acids. This CDR3 reads CASSQTAGGGNGYTF. DNA for the CDR3: TGTGCCAGCAGCCAGACTGCAGGGGGAGGGAATGGCTACACCTTC.

The chain links TRBV4-2 to TRBJ2-1; TRBD1 agrees at 8 bases. The ends lost 4 bases at V and 7 bases at J; junction bases unmatched: 12. The CDR3 has 16 residues. CDR1 LGHNA and CDR2 YNFKEQ come from the germline V gene. CDR3 loop: CASSRSLLGQGNEQFF. CDR3 DNA sequence: TGTGCCAGCAGCCGCTCGTTACTCGGACAGGGTAATGAGCAGTTCTTC.

The gene calls are TRBV7-9 and TRBJ2-3; D is perhaps TRBD1 (5 bases). Trimming pared 2 bases from V and 4 bases from J, leaving 7 bases between. Per germline, CDR1 SEHNR and CDR2 FQNEAQ (reference sequence). The CDR3 runs to 13 residues. This CDR3 is CASSLWGSDTQYF. The CDR3 region has the DNA TGTGCCAGCAGCTTATGGGGCTCAGATACGCAGTATTTT.